These T cell receptor beta chains were read from a single sample in a study of blood T cell repertoires in COVID-19. Measured with immunoSEQ multiplex PCR; TCRdb has only the in-frame clones, and not every one. Seen here are fewer than 300,000 clones, around 90% observed once, and the top ten hold 1% to 1.3%. Sequencing input: PBMCs or T cells enriched from blood (not recorded which). The receptors here all came from a woman younger than 45 who had recovered from COVID-19. Each CDR3 is given with its conserved first and last residue. D genes are given only for firm matches.

>TRBJ1-1|.|TRBV9
CASSPLLSNTEAFF
>TRBJ1-3|.|TRBV5-1
CASSLDSYSGNTIYF
>TRBJ2-7|.|TRBV30
CACASRGTEQYF
>TRBJ1-4|.|TRBV14
CASSQFTQSTNEKLFF
>TRBJ2-2|TRBD2|TRBV5-1
CASSLELAGPNTGELFF
>TRBJ2-1|TRBD1|TRBV6-6
CASSYSRDRGLAEQFF
>TRBJ2-3|TRBD2|TRBV24-1
CATSDLDGRTDTQYF
>TRBJ1-2|TRBD1|TRBV5-6
CASSLATGLDGYTF
>TRBJ2-5|.|TRBV7-2
CATQVVETQYF
>TRBJ2-1|TRBD2|TRBV5-6
CASSLEGGRAYNEQFF
>TRBJ2-7|TRBD1|TRBV7-2
CASSLGQPPYEQYF
>TRBJ2-1|TRBD2|TRBV24-1
CATSRGLEDGNEQFF
>TRBJ2-5|TRBD2|TRBV6-4
CASSDSRLAGGPGETQYF
>TRBJ2-7|.|TRBV9
CASSPLGTPTSYEQYF
>TRBJ1-6|.|TRBV7-2
CASSSSPRNSGVNSPLHF
>TRBJ1-1|.|TRBV27
CASSPRRGGGTEAFF
>TRBJ1-3|.|TRBV6-1
CASSEDEGGAGNTIYF
>TRBJ2-2|TRBD2|TRBV7-3
CASSSGRQGTGELFF
>TRBJ1-2|.|TRBV5-1
CASSLGGPTSGKLNYGYTF
>TRBJ2-5|TRBD2|TRBV11-2
CASSLVGLVGVETQYF
>TRBJ1-1|.|TRBV7-2
CASSLLRGTAFF
>TRBJ1-1|TRBD1|TRBV28
CASSILTGYGRHTEAFF
>TRBJ1-1|TRBD1|TRBV9
CASSPRGQGAENTEAFF
>TRBJ2-2|TRBD2|TRBV4-2
CASSQALGTSGELFF
>TRBJ2-2|.|TRBV18
CASSLVNSNTGELFF
>TRBJ1-5|.|TRBV7-8
CASSLALIGTGPNSNQPQHF